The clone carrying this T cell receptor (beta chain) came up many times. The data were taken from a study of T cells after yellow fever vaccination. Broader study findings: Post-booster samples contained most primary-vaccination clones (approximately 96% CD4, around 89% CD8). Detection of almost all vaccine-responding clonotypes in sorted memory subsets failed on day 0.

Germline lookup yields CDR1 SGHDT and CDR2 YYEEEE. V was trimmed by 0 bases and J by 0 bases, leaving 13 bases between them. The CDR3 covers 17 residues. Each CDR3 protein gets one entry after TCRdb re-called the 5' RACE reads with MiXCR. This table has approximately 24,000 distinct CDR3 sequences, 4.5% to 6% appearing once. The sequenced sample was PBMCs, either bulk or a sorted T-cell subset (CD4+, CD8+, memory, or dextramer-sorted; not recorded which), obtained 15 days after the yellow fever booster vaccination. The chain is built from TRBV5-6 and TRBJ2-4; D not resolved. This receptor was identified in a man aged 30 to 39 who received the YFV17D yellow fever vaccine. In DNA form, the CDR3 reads TGTGCCAGCAGCTTGGACGGTCTAACCGCAGCCAAAAACATTCAGTACTTC. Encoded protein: CASSLDGLTAAKNIQYF.